This entry describes one TCR beta chain. The antigen is not known. Blood got drawn at baseline, again on cycle 4 day 1, and then on cycle 7 day 1. This record belongs to a study of OX40 agonist ivuxolimab in advanced cancers. Overall study results and limits: Among the least clonally expanded were partial responders at 0.1-3.0 mg/kg. Within 6 weeks, CD4+ and CD8+ blood T cells expanded clonally at 0.1 to 3.0 mg/kg. CD8+ T cells averaged more expanded clones than CD4+.

This CDR3 comprises 14 residues. The germline CDR1 and CDR2 sequences are GTSNPN and SVGIG (reference sequence). The V end lost 5 bases, the J end lost 1 base, and 14 bases lay between the germline ends. Clones were read by immunoSEQ multiplex PCR, and TCRdb kept only the in-frame ones, dropping some. The sample gives about 100,000 clones, roughly 95% of which show up once; around 2% is in the top ten. This chain links TRBV30 with TRBJ1-1; no clear D. This specimen consisted of CD4+ or CD8+ T cells sorted from blood, obtained in a trial of the OX40 agonist ivuxolimab. The clonotype originates from an adult with an advanced solid tumor such as melanoma, head and neck, liver or kidney cancer. DNA of the CDR3: TGTGCCTGGGGAGGGCATTCAAGGAACACTGAAGCTTTCTTT. This sequence encodes CAWGGHSRNTEAFF.